Following are 9 T cell receptor beta chains from one sample sequenced in a study of T cells in Graves' hyperthyroidism and ophthalmopathy (dated by TCRdb to between 2018 and 2020). The receptor library was made with multiplex PCR. For sequencing, an Illumina HiSeq 2000 was employed. TCR beta CDR3 regions were amplified from RNA transcripts. For the first round of RT-PCR on the TCR CDR3, the HTBI primer set was used together with the Qiagen OneStep RT-PCR kit. TCRdb reworked the public reads: Q25 trimming with fastp, MiXCR clone assembly, productive beta chains retained. Every CDR3 protein is listed once, alongside the most common genes and DNA of its rows. The sample table records over 300,000 distinct CDR3 sequences; roughly 15% of these occur just once. Of the sample, almost 35% falls within the top ten clones. The sample was blood. The receptors come from a woman aged 35 to 49 with Graves' ophthalmopathy.

This clonotype came up a few times. This chain uses TRBV18 with TRBJ2-1; TRBD2 matches 10 bases. This CDR3 contains 17 residues. Trimming removed 0 bases from V and 5 bases from J; junction bases left unmatched: 7. Germline V gives CDR1 KGHSH, CDR2 LQKENI. The CDR3 nucleotides are TGTGCCAGCTCACCACCTTTCGGGACTAGCGCCAACAATGAGCAGTTCTTC. Amino acid sequence: CASSPPFGTSANNEQFF.

The V gene is TRBV20-1, the J gene TRBJ1-5, with 7 bases identical to TRBD1. This CDR3 contains 15 residues. Germline loops: CDR1 DFQATT, CDR2 SNEGSKA (reference sequence). Trimming at V came to 0 bases and at J to 4 bases, leaving 6 bases not matched to a gene. The CDR3 DNA follows: TGCAGTGCTAGAGATCCCCGCAGGGGGAATCAGCCCCAGCATTTT. Encoded protein: CSARDPRRGNQPQHF.

The sample holds many counts of this clonotype. J is TRBJ1-6 and V is TRBV6-1; D not resolved. The germline V and J ends were trimmed by 10 bases and 8 bases, with 9 bases remaining between them. The CDR3 runs to 11 residues. CDR1 MNHNS and CDR2 SASEGT come from the germline V gene. The CDR3 DNA sequence: TGTGCCACGGGGTTGGATTCACCCCTCCACTTT. It translates to CATGLDSPLHF.

This CDR3 reads CASSLNGGRYNEQFF. CDR3 DNA sequence: TGTGCCAGCAGCTTGAACGGGGGAAGGTACAATGAGCAGTTCTTC. The chain is built from TRBV5-5 and TRBJ2-1; a possible D gene is TRBD2 (6 bases). Germline V gene sequence: CDR1 SGHKS, CDR2 YYEKEE (reference sequence). This CDR3 region has 15 residues. Trimming cost V 1 base and J 4 bases, with 12 bases left between them.

The chain carries TRBV19 and TRBJ1-4, with 8 bases matching TRBD1. Germline values: CDR1 LNHDA, CDR2 SQIVND (reference sequence). There are 14 residues in the CDR3. The V segment lost 3 bases and the J segment 5 bases; nucleotides outside the gene matches: 2. CDR3 sequence (DNA): TGTGCCAGTAGTATTCGGACAGGGAATGAAAAACTGTTTTTT. It is translated as CASSIRTGNEKLFF.

The sample holds a few counts of this clonotype. This chain joins TRBV5-1 and TRBJ1-1; D is unclear. The CDR3 totals 14 residues. Germline CDR1 reads SGHRS; CDR2 reads YFSETQ. Trimming took off 2 bases at V and 9 bases at J, with 17 bases between the two ends. In DNA, the CDR3 is TGCGCCAGCAGCTTCTTGAAAGATACCGGGAAAGCTTTCTTT. Its protein is CASSFLKDTGKAFF. Looking up the rest from reference TRBV5-1 and TRBJ1-1 gives the full variable domain: KAGVTQTPRYLIKTRGQQVTLSCSPISGHRSVSWYQQTPGQGLQFLFEYFSETQRNKGNFPGRFSGRQFSNSRSEMNVSTLELGDSALYLCASSFLKDTGKAFFGQGTRLTVV.

This clonotype came up many times. The chain employs TRBV4-1 and TRBJ2-3, with D unclear. From germline, CDR1 is MGHRA and CDR2 YSYEKL. V lost 1 base to trimming and J lost 2 bases, with 10 bases between them. The CDR3 has 15 residues. CDR3 amino acids: CASSQGIDFTDTQYF. Here the CDR3 DNA reads TGCGCCAGCAGCCAAGGAATCGACTTCACAGATACGCAGTATTTT.

This chain uses TRBV7-9 with TRBJ2-5; D might be TRBD2 (6 bases). The V gene lost 1 base and the J gene lost 7 bases, with 25 bases spanning the gap. CDR1 and CDR2 from the germline V gene are SEHNR and FQNEAQ (reference sequence). CDR3 length equals 18 residues. DNA for the CDR3: TGTGCCAGCAGCTTAGTTGGAGCCAATCGCGGGGTCGGAGTGACCCAGTACTTC. This encodes CASSLVGANRGVGVTQYF.

Ten or more counts support this clonotype. The J gene is TRBJ2-5, the V gene TRBV2; perhaps D is TRBD1 or TRBD2 (5 bases each). Germline V gene data show CDR1 as SNHLY and CDR2 as FYNNEI. V lost 5 bases and J 12 bases, leaving 19 bases between the germline ends. CDR3 size: 13 residues. CDR3 loop: CASSQFNPGPKYF. DNA of the CDR3: TGTGCCAGCAGTCAGTTTAATCCGGGGCCTAAGTACTTC.